This T cell receptor beta chain was retrieved from a study of T cells in women clearing cervical HPV infection. Study-wide results and caveats: Unknown T-cell numbers per sample may underlie the richness differences. TRBV6-7 relative abundance averaged 0.11% in cases and approximately 0.15% in controls.

Note on this clone: Its antigen is unknown. The read stops 3 residues short of the end of the CDR3; the missing end is completed from the germline J gene.

Data came from immunoSEQ multiplex PCR; TCRdb stores just in-frame clones and leaves some out. The listing records tens of thousands of clones. The CDR3 length is 14 residues. Trimming pared 1 base from V and 7 bases from J, leaving 10 bases between. Germline V gene data show CDR1 as SEHNR and CDR2 as FQNEAQ (reference sequence). This chain joins TRBV7-9 and TRBJ1-4; the D is unclear. The material sequenced was blood buffy coat. This clonotype originated in a woman between 18 and 70 years old with a cervical HPV16 infection that either progressed to CIN3+ or cleared (not recorded which). The CDR3 DNA, read in part, is TGTGCCAGCAGCTTAGGGGTTCTAGGTGAAAAA. Translated: CASSLGVLGEK. The whole CDR3 region reads CASSLGVLGEKLFF.